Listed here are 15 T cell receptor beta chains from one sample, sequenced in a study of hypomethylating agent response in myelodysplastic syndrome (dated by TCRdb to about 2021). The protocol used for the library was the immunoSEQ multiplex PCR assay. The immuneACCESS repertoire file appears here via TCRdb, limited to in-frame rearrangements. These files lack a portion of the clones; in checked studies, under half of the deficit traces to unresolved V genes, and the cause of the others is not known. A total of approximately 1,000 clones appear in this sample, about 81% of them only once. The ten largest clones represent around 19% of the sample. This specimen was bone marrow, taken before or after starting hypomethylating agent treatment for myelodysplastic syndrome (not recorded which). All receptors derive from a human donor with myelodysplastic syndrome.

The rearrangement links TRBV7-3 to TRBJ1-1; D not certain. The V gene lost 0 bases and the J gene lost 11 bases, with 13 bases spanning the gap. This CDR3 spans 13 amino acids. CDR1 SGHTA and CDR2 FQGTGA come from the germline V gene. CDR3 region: CASSLTIQVRAFF. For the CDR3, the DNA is TGTGCCAGCAGCTTAACAATCCAGGTTCGGGCTTTCTTT.

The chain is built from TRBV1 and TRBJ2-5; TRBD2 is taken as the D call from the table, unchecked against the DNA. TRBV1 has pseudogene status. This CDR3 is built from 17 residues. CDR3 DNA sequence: TGCACCAGCAGCCCACTCGGCGGCGGGGGGCCTGCTGGGACCCAGTACTTC. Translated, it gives CTSSPLGGGGPAGTQYF.

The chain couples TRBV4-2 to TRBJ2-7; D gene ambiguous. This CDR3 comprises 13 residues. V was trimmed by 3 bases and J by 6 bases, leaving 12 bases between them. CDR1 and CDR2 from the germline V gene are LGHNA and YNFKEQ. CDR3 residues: CASSHPTVGEQYF. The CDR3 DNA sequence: TGTGCCAGCAGCCACCCTACCGTGGGCGAGCAGTACTTC.

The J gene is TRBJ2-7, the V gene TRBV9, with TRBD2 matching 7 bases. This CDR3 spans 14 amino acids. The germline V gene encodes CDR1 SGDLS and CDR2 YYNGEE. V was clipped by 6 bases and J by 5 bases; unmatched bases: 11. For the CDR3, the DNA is TGTGCCAGCAAAGGCCCGGGAGGCCCCGACGAGCAGTACTTC. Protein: CASKGPGGPDEQYF. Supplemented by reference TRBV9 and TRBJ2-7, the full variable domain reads DSGVTQTPKHLITATGQRVTLRCSPRSGDLSVYWYQQSLDQGLQFLIQYYNGEERAKGNILERFSAQQFPDLHSELNLSSLELGDSALYFCASKGPGGPDEQYFGPGTRLTVT.

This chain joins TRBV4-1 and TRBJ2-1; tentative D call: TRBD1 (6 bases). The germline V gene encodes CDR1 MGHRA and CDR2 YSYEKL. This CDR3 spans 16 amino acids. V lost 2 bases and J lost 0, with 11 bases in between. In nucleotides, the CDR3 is TGCGCCAGCAGCCAACTTGAGGGGGTCTCCTACAATGAGCAGTTCTTC. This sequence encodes CASSQLEGVSYNEQFF.

The CDR3 spells CSVGQNYPTDTQYF. In nucleotides, the CDR3 is TGCAGCGTTGGCCAGAATTACCCCACAGATACGCAGTATTTT. The chain combines TRBV29-1 with TRBJ2-3; D is unresolved. CDR3 length: 14 residues. The V gene's germline CDR1 is SQVTM and CDR2 ANQGSEA. Trimming shortened V by 4 bases and J by 2 bases, and 13 bases separated the two germline ends.

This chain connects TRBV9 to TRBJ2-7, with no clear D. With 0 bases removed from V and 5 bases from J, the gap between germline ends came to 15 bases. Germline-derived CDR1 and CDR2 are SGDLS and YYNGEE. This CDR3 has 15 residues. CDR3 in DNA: TGTGCCAGCAGCGTAGCTTCGGGCAGCCTTAACGAGCAGTACTTC. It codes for CASSVASGSLNEQYF.

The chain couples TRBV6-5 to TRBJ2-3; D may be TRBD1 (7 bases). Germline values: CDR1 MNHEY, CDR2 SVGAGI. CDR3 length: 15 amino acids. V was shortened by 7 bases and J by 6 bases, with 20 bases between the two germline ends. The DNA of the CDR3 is TGTGCCAGCAAACGGGAGACAGGGCATTTGGATACGCAGTATTTT. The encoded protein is CASKRETGHLDTQYF.

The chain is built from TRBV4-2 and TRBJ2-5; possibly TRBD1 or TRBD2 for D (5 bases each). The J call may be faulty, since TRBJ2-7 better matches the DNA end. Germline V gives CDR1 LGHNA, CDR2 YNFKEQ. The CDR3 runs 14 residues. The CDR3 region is CASSQGTGPYEQYF. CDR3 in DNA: TGTGCCAGCAGCCAAGGGACGGGACCCTACGAGCAGTACTTC.

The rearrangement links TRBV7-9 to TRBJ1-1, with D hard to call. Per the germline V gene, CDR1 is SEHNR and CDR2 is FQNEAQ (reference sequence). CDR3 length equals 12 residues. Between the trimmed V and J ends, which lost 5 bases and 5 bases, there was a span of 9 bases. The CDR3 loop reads CASSHTRTEAFF. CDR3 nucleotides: TGTGCCAGCAGCCACACGAGGACTGAAGCTTTCTTT.

The CDR3 loop reads CASSLARNRGYEQYF. The CDR3 nucleotides are TGTGCCAGCAGCTTAGCCAGGAACCGAGGTTACGAGCAGTACTTC. The chain couples TRBV5-8 to TRBJ2-7, with unresolved D. The germline CDR1 and CDR2 sequences are SGHTS and YDEGEE. The CDR3 runs to 15 residues. Trimming took 2 bases from V and 4 from J, leaving 16 bases between them.

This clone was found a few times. CDR3 sequence: CSVEGGGTDYGYTF. The CDR3 DNA reads TGCAGCGTTGAAGGTGGGGGAACAGACTATGGCTACACCTTC. This chain joins TRBV29-1 and TRBJ1-2; a weak D match, TRBD1 (5 bases). This CDR3 has 14 amino acids. Looked up from germline, CDR1 is SQVTM and CDR2 is ANQGSEA. V shed 1 base and J shed 3 bases, with 12 bases lying between them.

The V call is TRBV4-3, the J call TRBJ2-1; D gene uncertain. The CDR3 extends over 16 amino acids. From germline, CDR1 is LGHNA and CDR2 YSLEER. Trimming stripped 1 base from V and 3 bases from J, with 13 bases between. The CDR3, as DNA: TGCGCCAGCAGCCAAGGAGGCGGCAAATTCTACAATGAGCAGTTCTTC. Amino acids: CASSQGGGKFYNEQFF.

The CDR3 here is CASSYLGSTSGYTF. As DNA, the CDR3 is TGTGCCAGCAGTTACCTCGGCAGTACCTCTGGCTACACCTTC. The chain links TRBV6-5 to TRBJ1-2, with D unclear. Germline V gives CDR1 MNHEY, CDR2 SVGAGI. V was pared by 2 bases and J by 7 bases, with 14 bases between. The CDR3 has 14 amino acids.

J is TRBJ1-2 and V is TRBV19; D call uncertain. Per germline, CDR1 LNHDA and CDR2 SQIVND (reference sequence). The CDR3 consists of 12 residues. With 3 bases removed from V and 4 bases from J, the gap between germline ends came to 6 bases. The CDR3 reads CASSIYAYGYTF. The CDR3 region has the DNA TGTGCCAGTAGTATTTACGCCTATGGCTACACCTTC.